The T cell receptor (beta chain) under discussion was sequenced for a study of post-analysis software for immune sequencing data. Study conclusions and caveats: F measure grouped same-batch samples tightly together. When patients were compared with controls, five TRBV segments were more frequent, TRBV5-6, TRBV5-1 and TRBV20-1 among them. Normalized Chao1 diversity in multiple sclerosis patients fell significantly below that of controls.

The length of the CDR3 is 15 residues. Germline CDR1 reads LNHNV; CDR2 reads YYDKDF (reference sequence). Trimming at V came to 2 bases and at J to 1 base, leaving 3 bases not matched to a gene. This clonotype occurred a few times. The target antigen is unknown. TCR beta cDNA libraries included unique molecular identifiers. About 500,000 cDNA molecules were obtained per 1 to 10 million input T cells. TCRdb used MiXCR to reprocess the PCR reads, holding one entry per CDR3 protein. Among more than 450,000 distinct CDR3 sequences listed, 30% to 40% were seen once. The chain joins TRBV15 to TRBJ1-1, with 8 positions matching TRBD1. Material: blood. The receptor's source is a girl under 18 with multiple sclerosis. The CDR3 region has the DNA TGTGCCACCAGCAGACCCGGACAGGGGAACACTGAAGCTTTCTTT. Amino acid sequence: CATSRPGQGNTEAFF.